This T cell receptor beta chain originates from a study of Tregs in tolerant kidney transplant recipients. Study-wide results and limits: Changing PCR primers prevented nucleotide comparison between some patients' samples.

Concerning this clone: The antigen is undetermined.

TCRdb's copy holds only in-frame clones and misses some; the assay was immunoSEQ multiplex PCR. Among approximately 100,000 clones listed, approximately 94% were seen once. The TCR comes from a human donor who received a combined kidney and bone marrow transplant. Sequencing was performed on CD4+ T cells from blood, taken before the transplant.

For the CDR3, the DNA is TGCAGCGTTGACAGGCTGGGAGAGACCCAGTACTTC. This gives the protein CSVDRLGETQYF. The chain is built from TRBV29-1 and TRBJ2-5; D call uncertain. CDR3 size: 12 residues. Germline V CDR1 and CDR2: SQVTM, ANQGSEA. Trimming took off 3 bases at V and 4 bases at J, with 9 bases between the two ends. The full variable domain, completed using reference TRBV29-1 and TRBJ2-5, is SAVISQKPSRDICQRGTSLTIQCQVDSQVTMMFWYRQQPGQSLTLIATANQGSEATYESGFVIDKFPISRPNLTFSTLTVSNMSPEDSSIYLCSVDRLGETQYFGPGTRLLVL.